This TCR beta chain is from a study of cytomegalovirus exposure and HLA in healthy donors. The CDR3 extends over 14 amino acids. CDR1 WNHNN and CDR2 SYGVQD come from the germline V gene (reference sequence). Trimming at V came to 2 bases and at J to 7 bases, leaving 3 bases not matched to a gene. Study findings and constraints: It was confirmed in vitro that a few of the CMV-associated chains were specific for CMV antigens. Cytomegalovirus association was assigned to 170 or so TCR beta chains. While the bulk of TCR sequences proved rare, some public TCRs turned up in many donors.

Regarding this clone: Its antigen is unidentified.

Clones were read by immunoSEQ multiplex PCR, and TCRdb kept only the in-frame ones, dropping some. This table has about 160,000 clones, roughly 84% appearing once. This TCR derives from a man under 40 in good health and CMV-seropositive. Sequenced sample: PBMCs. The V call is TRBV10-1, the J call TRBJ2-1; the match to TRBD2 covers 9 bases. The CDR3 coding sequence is TGCGCCAGCAGTGAGGCTAGCGGGAAGAATGAGCAGTTCTTC. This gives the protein CASSEASGKNEQFF.